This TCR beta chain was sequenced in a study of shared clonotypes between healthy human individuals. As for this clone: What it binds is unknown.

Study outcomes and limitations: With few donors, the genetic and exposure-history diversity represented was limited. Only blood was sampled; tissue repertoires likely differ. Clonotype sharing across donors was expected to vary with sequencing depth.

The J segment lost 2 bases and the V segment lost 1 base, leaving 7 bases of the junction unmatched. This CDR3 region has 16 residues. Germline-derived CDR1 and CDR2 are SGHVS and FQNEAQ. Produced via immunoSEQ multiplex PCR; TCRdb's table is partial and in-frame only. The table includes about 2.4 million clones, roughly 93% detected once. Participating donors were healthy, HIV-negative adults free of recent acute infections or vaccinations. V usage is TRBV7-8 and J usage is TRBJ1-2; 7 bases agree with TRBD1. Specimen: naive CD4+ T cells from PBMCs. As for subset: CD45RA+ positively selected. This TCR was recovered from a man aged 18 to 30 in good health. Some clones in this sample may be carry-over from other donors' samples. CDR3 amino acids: CASSLGPGTVNYGYTF. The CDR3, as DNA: TGTGCCAGCAGCTTAGGCCCCGGGACAGTCAACTATGGCTACACCTTC. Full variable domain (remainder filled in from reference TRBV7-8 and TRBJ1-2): GAGVSQSPRYKVAKRGQDVALRCDPISGHVSLFWYQQALGQGPEFLTYFQNEAQLDKSGLPSDRFFAERPEGSVSTLKIQRTQQEDSAVYLCASSLGPGTVNYGYTFGSGTRLTVV.